Listed below are T cell receptor beta chains from one sample, sequenced in a study of cytomegalovirus exposure and HLA in healthy donors. TCRdb keeps only in-frame clones here, not all; method: immunoSEQ multiplex PCR. The data show around 190,000 clones, with around 87% seen just once and about 1% held by the top ten. What was sequenced was PBMCs. These receptors all come from a boy aged 2 to 10 in good health and CMV-seronegative. CDR3s include the opening cysteine and the closing phenylalanine or tryptophan. The D gene is left open where the match is weak. Size is stated for part of the rows, as once, few or many counts, or as a class when the clone is expanded.

J gene: TRBJ2-1; V gene: TRBV6-5; clone size: -; D gene: TRBD1; CDR3 protein: CASSHRDRVYNEQFF; CDR3 DNA: TGTGCCAGCAGTCACCGGGACAGGGTATACAATGAGCAGTTCTTC
J gene: TRBJ2-7; V gene: TRBV28; clone size: -; D gene: -; CDR3 protein: CASSGRRDGSYEQYF; CDR3 DNA: TGTGCCAGCAGTGGGAGGAGGGACGGCTCCTACGAGCAGTACTTC
J gene: TRBJ1-1; V gene: TRBV5-1; clone size: -; D gene: TRBD1; CDR3 protein: CASSFRDRVPEAFF; CDR3 DNA: TGCGCCAGCAGCTTCCGGGACAGGGTCCCTGAAGCTTTCTTT
J gene: TRBJ1-4; V gene: TRBV6-1; clone size: -; D gene: -; CDR3 protein: CASSDSGYGNEKLFF; CDR3 DNA: TGTGCCAGCAGTGACTCGGGGTACGGTAATGAAAAACTGTTTTTT
J gene: TRBJ1-4; V gene: TRBV2; clone size: few; D gene: TRBD1; CDR3 protein: CASTGITGVNEKLFF; CDR3 DNA: TGTGCCAGCACCGGAATAACAGGGGTTAATGAAAAACTGTTTTTT
J gene: TRBJ1-1; V gene: TRBV5-1; clone size: -; D gene: -; CDR3 protein: CASSLQGAGKAFF; CDR3 DNA: TGCGCCAGCAGCTTGCAGGGCGCAGGGAAAGCTTTCTTT
J gene: TRBJ2-7; V gene: TRBV27; clone size: -; D gene: TRBD2; CDR3 protein: CASSRSGSSEQYF; CDR3 DNA: TGTGCCAGCAGTAGGAGCGGGAGTTCCGAGCAGTACTTC
J gene: TRBJ1-1; V gene: TRBV5-1; clone size: -; D gene: -; CDR3 protein: CASSLDGGGEAFF; CDR3 DNA: TGCGCCAGCAGCTTGGACGGGGGGGGTGAAGCTTTCTTT
J gene: TRBJ2-2; V gene: TRBV6-4; clone size: -; D gene: -; CDR3 protein: CAVRDTNTGELFF; CDR3 DNA: TGTGCCGTCCGCGACACGAACACCGGGGAGCTGTTTTTT
J gene: TRBJ1-5; V gene: TRBV6-4; clone size: once; D gene: -; CDR3 protein: CASREVRNQPQHF; CDR3 DNA: TGTGCCAGCAGGGAGGTTCGCAATCAGCCCCAGCATTTT
J gene: TRBJ2-3; V gene: TRBV19; clone size: -; D gene: -; CDR3 protein: CASSLRGGEDTQYF; CDR3 DNA: TGTGCCAGTAGCCTTAGGGGGGGGGAAGATACGCAGTATTTT
J gene: TRBJ2-3; V gene: TRBV29-1; clone size: -; D gene: -; CDR3 protein: CSVAAILRGSTDTQYF; CDR3 DNA: TGCAGCGTAGCAGCAATTCTAAGAGGTAGCACAGATACGCAGTATTTT
J gene: TRBJ1-1; V gene: TRBV6-5; clone size: -; D gene: -; CDR3 protein: CASSYDWGLSTEAFF; CDR3 DNA: TGTGCCAGCAGTTACGATTGGGGGCTGAGCACTGAAGCTTTCTTT
J gene: TRBJ1-2; V gene: TRBV19; clone size: -; D gene: -; CDR3 protein: CASSTGLGSGDYGYTF; CDR3 DNA: TGTGCCAGTAGTACCGGACTCGGTTCGGGCGACTATGGCTACACCTTC
J gene: TRBJ2-5; V gene: TRBV18; clone size: -; D gene: -; CDR3 protein: CASSPGGLQETQYF; CDR3 DNA: TGTGCCAGCTCACCGGGGGGACTTCAAGAGACCCAGTACTTC
J gene: TRBJ2-7; V gene: TRBV6-1; clone size: few; D gene: -; CDR3 protein: CASSEPTGILAYEQYF; CDR3 DNA: TGTGCCAGCAGTGAACCGACAGGAATCCTTGCCTACGAGCAGTACTTC
J gene: TRBJ2-1; V gene: TRBV28; clone size: -; D gene: -; CDR3 protein: CASTLATLGEQFF; CDR3 DNA: TGTGCCAGCACCCTCGCCACCCTCGGTGAGCAGTTCTTC
J gene: TRBJ2-7; V gene: TRBV28; clone size: -; D gene: -; CDR3 protein: CASRPPSSEQYF; CDR3 DNA: TGTGCCAGCAGACCGCCTAGTTCCGAGCAGTACTTC
J gene: TRBJ2-5; V gene: TRBV14; clone size: -; D gene: -; CDR3 protein: CASSRQGIEETQYF; CDR3 DNA: TGTGCCAGCAGCCGGCAGGGGATTGAAGAGACCCAGTACTTC
J gene: TRBJ2-5; V gene: TRBV11-2; clone size: -; D gene: TRBD2; CDR3 protein: CASSLSAGRETQYF; CDR3 DNA: TGTGCCAGCAGCTTATCAGCGGGGCGCGAGACCCAGTACTTC
J gene: TRBJ2-2; V gene: TRBV7-9; clone size: -; D gene: TRBD2; CDR3 protein: CASSSPRRGATGELFF; CDR3 DNA: TGTGCCAGCAGCTCCCCCAGGCGGGGGGCAACCGGGGAGCTGTTTTTT
J gene: TRBJ2-3; V gene: TRBV5-1; clone size: once; D gene: -; CDR3 protein: CASSLGAVSTDTQYF; CDR3 DNA: TGCGCCAGCAGCTTAGGGGCAGTGAGCACAGATACGCAGTATTTT
J gene: TRBJ1-1; V gene: TRBV27; clone size: -; D gene: -; CDR3 protein: CASRTGFESSEAFF; CDR3 DNA: TGTGCCAGCAGAACAGGGTTTGAAAGTTCTGAAGCTTTCTTT
J gene: TRBJ2-3; V gene: TRBV6-6; clone size: -; D gene: TRBD2; CDR3 protein: CASTGLDSSDTQYF; CDR3 DNA: TGTGCCAGCACCGGACTAGATTCGTCAGATACGCAGTATTTT
J gene: TRBJ2-3; V gene: TRBV5-1; clone size: -; D gene: TRBD2; CDR3 protein: CASSLASGSTDTQYF; CDR3 DNA: TGCGCCAGCAGCTTGGCTAGCGGGAGTACAGATACGCAGTATTTT
J gene: TRBJ2-6; V gene: TRBV27; clone size: -; D gene: -; CDR3 protein: CASSRGVSGANVLTF; CDR3 DNA: TGTGCCAGCAGTCGCGGGGTCTCTGGGGCCAACGTCCTGACTTTC
J gene: TRBJ1-4; V gene: TRBV19; clone size: -; D gene: -; CDR3 protein: CASSIDHGSRLLATNEKLFF; CDR3 DNA: TGTGCCAGTAGTATAGATCATGGTTCTCGACTTCTTGCAACTAATGAAAAACTGTTTTTT
J gene: TRBJ2-7; V gene: TRBV6-1; clone size: few; D gene: -; CDR3 protein: CASSGGRDYEQYF; CDR3 DNA: TGTGCCAGCAGTGGAGGGCGTGATTACGAGCAGTACTTC
J gene: TRBJ1-1; V gene: TRBV6-6; clone size: few; D gene: TRBD1; CDR3 protein: CASSYSMGQGEHEAFF; CDR3 DNA: TGTGCCAGCAGTTACTCGATGGGACAGGGGGAACATGAAGCTTTCTTT
J gene: TRBJ2-7; V gene: TRBV7-6; clone size: -; D gene: TRBD2; CDR3 protein: CASSLGGLAGGPYEQYF; CDR3 DNA: TGTGCCAGCAGCTTAGGGGGACTAGCGGGGGGGCCGTACGAGCAGTACTTC
J gene: TRBJ2-7; V gene: TRBV28; clone size: -; D gene: -; CDR3 protein: CASSFYRSSYEQYF; CDR3 DNA: TGTGCCAGCAGTTTCTACCGAAGCTCCTACGAGCAGTACTTC
J gene: TRBJ2-3; V gene: TRBV5-1; clone size: -; D gene: -; CDR3 protein: CASSSGTDTQYF; CDR3 DNA: TGCGCCAGCAGCTCCGGCACAGATACGCAGTATTTT
J gene: TRBJ1-5; V gene: TRBV6-5; clone size: few; D gene: TRBD1; CDR3 protein: CASSRDSLNQPQHF; CDR3 DNA: TGTGCCAGCAGTCGGGACAGCCTCAATCAGCCCCAGCATTTT
J gene: TRBJ2-7; V gene: TRBV5-4; clone size: few; D gene: TRBD2; CDR3 protein: CASSLGLAGDEQYF; CDR3 DNA: TGTGCCAGCAGCTTGGGGTTAGCGGGAGACGAGCAGTACTTC
J gene: TRBJ2-7; V gene: TRBV11-1; clone size: -; D gene: TRBD2; CDR3 protein: CASSSRLAGAYEQYF; CDR3 DNA: TGTGCCAGCAGCTCGAGACTAGCGGGAGCGTACGAGCAGTACTTC
J gene: TRBJ2-1; V gene: TRBV4-1; clone size: once; D gene: -; CDR3 protein: CASVGGSHEQFF; CDR3 DNA: TGCGCCAGCGTAGGAGGTTCTCATGAGCAGTTCTTC
J gene: TRBJ1-2; V gene: TRBV7-2; clone size: -; D gene: TRBD1; CDR3 protein: CASSPRDSTASGYTF; CDR3 DNA: TGTGCCAGCAGCCCGAGGGACAGTACCGCCTCTGGCTACACCTTC
J gene: TRBJ2-3; V gene: TRBV7-7; clone size: -; D gene: -; CDR3 protein: CASSDSLGTDTQYF; CDR3 DNA: TGTGCCAGCAGTGACAGCCTTGGCACAGATACGCAGTATTTT
J gene: TRBJ1-3; V gene: TRBV12-2; clone size: -; D gene: -; CDR3 protein: CASRPQCWGRNSGNTIYF; CDR3 DNA: TGTGCAAGTCGCCCCCAGTGCTGGGGGAGGAACTCTGGAAACACCATATATTTT
J gene: TRBJ1-2; V gene: TRBV18; clone size: -; D gene: TRBD1; CDR3 protein: CASSGQSNGYTF; CDR3 DNA: TGTGCCAGCTCGGGACAGAGCAATGGCTACACCTTC
J gene: TRBJ2-5; V gene: TRBV19; clone size: -; D gene: -; CDR3 protein: CASSKIPGTLGETQYF; CDR3 DNA: TGTGCCAGTAGCAAAATCCCGGGAACCCTGGGAGAGACCCAGTACTTC
J gene: TRBJ2-7; V gene: TRBV10-1; clone size: -; D gene: TRBD2; CDR3 protein: CASSEASGGLYEQYF; CDR3 DNA: TGCGCCAGCAGTGAAGCAAGCGGGGGACTCTACGAGCAGTACTTC
J gene: TRBJ2-2; V gene: TRBV5-3; clone size: -; D gene: TRBD1; CDR3 protein: CARSFPEDRGPPGLPSNTGELFF; CDR3 DNA: TGTGCCAGAAGCTTCCCTGAGGACAGGGGACCTCCGGGACTTCCCTCGAACACCGGGGAGCTGTTTTTT
J gene: TRBJ1-5; V gene: TRBV7-9; clone size: -; D gene: -; CDR3 protein: CASSLGGAQGSQPQHF; CDR3 DNA: TGTGCCAGCAGCTTAGGTGGGGCCCAGGGGTCCCAGCCCCAGCATTTT
J gene: TRBJ1-1; V gene: TRBV5-1; clone size: few; D gene: TRBD1; CDR3 protein: CASSFFGQGDRAFF; CDR3 DNA: TGCGCCAGCAGCTTCTTTGGACAGGGAGATAGAGCTTTCTTT